The clone carrying this T cell receptor beta chain was picked up many times. Its antigen is undetermined. Unique molecular identifiers featured in each of the TCR beta cDNA libraries. Each batch of about 0.9 to 10 million T cells produced roughly 450,000 cDNA molecules. TCRdb reprocessed the PCR reads via MiXCR and lists one record per CDR3 protein. Counted here are a few hundred thousand distinct CDR3 sequences, roughly a third occurring once; the ten biggest clones make up around 4.7%. Germline loops: CDR1 SGHTA, CDR2 FQGTGA. The V and J ends lost 5 bases and 0 bases respectively, with 15 bases between them. The CDR3 runs 16 residues. The source of the sample is a study of post-analysis software for immune sequencing data. Study-wide points: Batch-mates among the samples co-clustered strongly by F measure. Higher frequency in patients than in controls was seen for about 5 TRBV segments, with TRBV5-6, TRBV5-1 and TRBV20-1 among them.

V and J are TRBV7-3 and TRBJ2-3; D unresolved. The sample taken for sequencing was blood. The source of this sequence is a girl under 18 with multiple sclerosis. CDR3 region: CASSQGVAPSTDTQYF. The CDR3 bases are TGTGCCAGCAGCCAAGGTGTGGCCCCTAGCACAGATACGCAGTATTTT.